Detailed here is one T cell receptor beta chain. Its antigen is unidentified. Trimming cost V 2 bases and J 10 bases; bases outside gene matches: 8. The length of the CDR3 is 15 residues. Germline V lookup: CDR1 LNHDA, CDR2 SQIVND (reference sequence). This record comes from a study of T cell repertoires in cytomegalovirus infection. Across the study: Use of recently identified HLA-C-restricted and well-studied HLA-B-restricted CMV epitopes was part of the study. Shared public TCR beta signatures pointed to both CMV infection and a matching HLA type. General study findings and limits: The study found HLA-C-restricted CMV-specific TCR beta clonotypes dominating the ex vivo response. The cumulative frequency of public TCR beta families identified carriers of CMV plus the relevant HLA.

TCRdb passed the reads through MiXCR, listing each CDR3 protein once. The data hold roughly 150,000 distinct CDR3 sequences, with roughly a third observed a single time. The genes are TRBV19 and TRBJ1-1, with TRBD1 matching over 12 bases. Sequences were derived from CD8+ T cells from cultured PBMCs, sampled from culture after CMV antigen stimulation. The sequence was obtained from a human donor in good health (CMV status not recorded). Some clones in this sample may be carry-over from other donors' samples. CDR3 sequence: CASSISGTGGSRAFF. In DNA, the CDR3 is TGTGCCAGTAGTATATCCGGGACAGGGGGCTCGCGAGCTTTCTTT.